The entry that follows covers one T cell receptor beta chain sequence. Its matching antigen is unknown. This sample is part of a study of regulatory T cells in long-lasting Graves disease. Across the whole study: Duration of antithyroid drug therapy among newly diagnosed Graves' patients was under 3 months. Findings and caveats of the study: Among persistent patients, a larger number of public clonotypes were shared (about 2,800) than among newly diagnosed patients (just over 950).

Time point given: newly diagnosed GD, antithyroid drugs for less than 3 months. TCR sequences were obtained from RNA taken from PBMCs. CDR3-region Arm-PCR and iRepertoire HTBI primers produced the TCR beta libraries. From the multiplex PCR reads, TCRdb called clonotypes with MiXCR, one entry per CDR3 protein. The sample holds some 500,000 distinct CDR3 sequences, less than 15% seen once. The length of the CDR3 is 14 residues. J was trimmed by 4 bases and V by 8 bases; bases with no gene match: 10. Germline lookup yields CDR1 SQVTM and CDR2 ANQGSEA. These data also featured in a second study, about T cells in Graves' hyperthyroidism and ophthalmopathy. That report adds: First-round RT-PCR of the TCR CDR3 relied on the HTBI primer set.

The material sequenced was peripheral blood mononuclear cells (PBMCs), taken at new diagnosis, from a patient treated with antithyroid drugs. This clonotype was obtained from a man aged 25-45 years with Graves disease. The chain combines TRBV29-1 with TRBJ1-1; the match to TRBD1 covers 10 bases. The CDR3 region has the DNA TGCAGCATCAGTTCCGGGACAGGGGTCACTGAAGCTTTCTTT. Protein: CSISSGTGVTEAFF.